This is a list of T cell receptor beta chains from one sample in a study of response to subunit inactivated influenza vaccine. MiXCR, applied by TCRdb to the RT-PCR reads, yields one record per CDR3 protein. The data hold some 500,000 distinct CDR3 sequences, with 16% observed a single time. Here the sequenced sample was CD4+ T cells sorted from PBMCs, taken less than 25 months after vaccination. These receptors all stem from a man aged 50-75 years who received an inactivated influenza vaccine. CDR3s include the opening cysteine and the closing phenylalanine or tryptophan. The D gene is left open where the match is weak. For some rows the clone size is stated as once, few or many, or as a class when expanded; others skip it.

V	size	J	D	CDR3	DNA
TRBV7-9	many	TRBJ2-3	TRBD2	CASSLTAGARDTQYF	TGTGCCAGCAGCTTGACGGCGGGAGCGAGAGATACGCAGTATTTT
TRBV19	.	TRBJ2-5	.	CASSTLIKETQYF	TGTGCCAGTAGTACCCTCATCAAAGAGACCCAGTACTTC
TRBV7-9	.	TRBJ2-7	TRBD1	CASSLGVRGPWDEQYF	TGTGCCAGCAGCTTAGGGGTCAGGGGGCCTTGGGACGAGCAGTACTTC
TRBV4-1	few	TRBJ2-3	.	CASSQDWLGTDTQYF	TGCGCCAGCAGCCAAGATTGGTTGGGCACAGATACGCAGTATTTT
TRBV5-1	few	TRBJ2-1	.	CASSLMLGTYNEQFF	TGCGCCAGCAGCTTGATGCTGGGTACCTACAATGAGCAGTTCTTC
TRBV7-9	.	TRBJ1-3	.	CASMVAGSSGNTIYF	TGTGCCAGCATGGTGGCCGGGTCCTCCGGAAACACCATATATTTT
TRBV5-6	many	TRBJ2-2	.	CASTVVRGGELFF	TGTGCCAGCACCGTAGTGCGGGGCGGGGAGCTGTTTTTT
TRBV20-1	.	TRBJ2-1	.	CSAVKRNNEQFF	TGCAGTGCTGTCAAACGGAACAATGAGCAGTTCTTC
TRBV15	few	TRBJ2-7	.	CATSRDLQREQYF	TGTGCCACCAGCAGAGATCTACAGCGCGAGCAGTACTTC
TRBV20-1	.	TRBJ2-1	TRBD2	CSARVGSGRANEQFF	TGCAGTGCTAGGGTCGGGAGCGGGAGGGCCAATGAGCAGTTCTTC
TRBV21-1	.	TRBJ2-4	.	CASSRSKGQIAKNIQYF	TGTGCCAGCAGCAGAAGCAAGGGACAGATAGCCAAAAACATTCAGTACTTC
TRBV12-3/TRBV12-4	few	TRBJ2-5	.	CASSPGDRGETQYF	TGTGCCAGCAGTCCCGGGGATAGGGGAGAGACCCAGTACTTC
TRBV6-1	.	TRBJ2-1	.	CASSSTSYGITFF	TGTGCCAGCTCCTCGACTAGTTATGGTATCACATTCTTC
TRBV11-2	.	TRBJ2-7	.	CASSSPGSYEQYF	TGTGCCAGCAGCTCCCCGGGGAGTTACGAGCAGTACTTC
TRBV27	.	TRBJ2-7	TRBD2	CASSFSGLAGVREQYF	TGTGCCAGCAGTTTCTCAGGACTAGCGGGAGTTCGCGAGCAGTACTTC
TRBV28	few	TRBJ2-2	.	CASSTYPGELFF	TGTGCCAGCAGTACCTACCCCGGGGAGCTGTTTTTT
TRBV20-1	.	TRBJ2-3	.	CSAGLQWDTQYF	TGCAGTGCTGGACTCCAGTGGGATACGCAGTATTTT
TRBV16	few	TRBJ2-7	.	CASSETNSLEQYF	TGTGCCAGCAGCGAGACTAATAGTCTCGAGCAGTACTTC
TRBV5-1	.	TRBJ2-3	.	CASSLDGLGPDTQYF	TGCGCCAGCAGCTTGGATGGTTTAGGCCCAGATACGCAGTATTTT
TRBV7-6	few	TRBJ2-7	.	CASSPDMGEQYF	TGTGCCAGCAGTCCCGACATGGGCGAGCAGTACTTC
TRBV12-3/TRBV12-4	many	TRBJ2-7	.	CASSPAVSSYEQYF	TGTGCCAGCAGTCCGGCGGTTAGCTCCTACGAGCAGTACTTC
TRBV3-1	many	TRBJ2-7	TRBD2	CASSQRTSREQYF	TGTGCCAGCAGCCAAAGGACTAGTCGCGAGCAGTACTTC
TRBV4-2	few	TRBJ2-2	.	CASSQDRWGRGGTGELFF	TGTGCCAGCAGCCAAGATCGATGGGGCAGGGGAGGCACCGGGGAGCTGTTTTTT
TRBV12-3/TRBV12-4	many	TRBJ2-7	.	CASSLVASSHEQYF	TGTGCCAGCAGTTTAGTGGCTAGCTCTCACGAGCAGTACTTC
TRBV20-1	.	TRBJ2-3	TRBD2	CSARDLASGGHISTDTQYF	TGCAGTGCTAGAGATCTGGCTAGCGGGGGTCACATTAGCACAGATACGCAGTATTTT
TRBV5-1	few	TRBJ1-4	.	CASSFGRGNEKLFF	TGCGCCAGCAGCTTCGGCAGGGGCAATGAAAAACTGTTTTTT
TRBV5-1	many	TRBJ2-2	.	CASSLLGEAGELFF	TGCGCCAGCAGCTTACTAGGGGAGGCCGGGGAGCTGTTTTTT
TRBV7-9	few	TRBJ1-2	.	CASLYPGRDGYTF	TGTGCCAGCCTGTATCCAGGGCGGGATGGCTACACCTTC
TRBV11-2	.	TRBJ2-2	.	CASRVNRESGELFF	TGTGCCAGCAGGGTTAACAGGGAAAGCGGGGAGCTGTTTTTT
TRBV2	.	TRBJ2-2	TRBD2	CASSVRRTSGSTGELFF	TGTGCCAGCAGTGTGCGACGGACTAGCGGGAGCACCGGGGAGCTGTTTTTT
TRBV28	.	TRBJ2-3	.	CASSLKRATQYF	TGTGCCAGCAGTTTAAAGAGAGCTACGCAGTATTTT
TRBV20-1	few	TRBJ2-3	TRBD2	CSAPRLAGGADTQYF	TGCAGTGCTCCTAGACTAGCGGGAGGTGCAGATACGCAGTATTTT
TRBV5-1	.	TRBJ1-1	.	CASSTQTGTNTEAFF	TGCGCCAGCAGCACCCAGACCGGGACGAACACTGAAGCTTTCTTT
TRBV4-3	many	TRBJ2-7	.	CASSQEAARNYEQYF	TGCGCCAGCAGCCAAGAGGCAGCCCGAAATTACGAGCAGTACTTC
TRBV5-1	.	TRBJ1-3	.	CASSLAGNGNTIYF	TGCGCCAGCAGCTTGGCAGGGAATGGAAACACCATATATTTT
TRBV7-2	.	TRBJ2-1	.	CASSRNRGAYNEQFF	TGTGCCAGCAGCCGCAACCGAGGCGCCTACAATGAGCAGTTCTTC